The clone carrying this T cell receptor beta chain was seen a handful of times. The antigen remains undetermined. These data are taken from a study of regulatory T cells in long-lasting Graves disease. General study points: New patients shared over 800 public clonotypes, fewer than the approximately 3,000 shared by persistent patients. Under persistent disease, TRBV28, TRBJ1-2 and TRBJ2-5 were used preferentially. Authors noted too few samples as a limitation.

Indicated time point: newly diagnosed GD, antithyroid drugs for less than 3 months. PBMCs provided the RNA from which the TCR library was made. After removal of 5 bases from V and 5 bases from J, the junction contained 6 bases not matched to a gene. The CDR3 has 15 amino acids. Looked up from germline, CDR1 is LNHDA and CDR2 is SQIVND (reference sequence). Construction of the TCR beta libraries employed iRepertoire HTBI primers in conjunction with Arm-PCR of CDR3 regions. Per the authors' pipeline: Across the samples, identification revealed 55 to 80 TRBV and more than 11 TRBJ segments. In TCRdb, the multiplex PCR reads were re-called with MiXCR into one record per CDR3 protein. TCRdb, not the original authors, processed these V and J calls. This sample yields about 440,000 distinct CDR3 sequences, of which just under 15% are seen a single time; roughly 17% belongs to the top ten. These data also featured in a second study, about T cells in Graves' hyperthyroidism and ophthalmopathy.

The chain has TRBV19 and TRBJ2-1, with 10 bases aligning to TRBD1. The sequence was obtained from a woman between 25 and 40 years old with Graves disease. Sequences were derived from peripheral blood mononuclear cells (PBMCs), sampled at new diagnosis, from a patient treated with antithyroid drugs. CDR3 nucleotide sequence: TGTGCCAGTAGTTCGACAGGGGGCGCACACAATGAGCAGTTCTTC. Its protein is CASSSTGGAHNEQFF.